This TCR beta chain was retrieved from a study of cytomegalovirus exposure and HLA in healthy donors. Overall study context: An earlier analysis found 100 million or so unique TCR beta sequences from about 179 million T cells. From donors who were HLA-typed, an early data release held 70 million to 90 million unique TCRs. Overall study results and limits: In a later analysis, V- and J-gene trimming of beta chains associated with a DCLRE1C missense variant, replicated independently.

The germline V and J ends were trimmed by 1 base and 0 bases, with 16 bases remaining between them. CDR3 length: 18 residues. The primer mix had 60 Vbeta and 13 Jbeta primers. Libraries were prepared by immunoSEQ multiplex PCR; TCRdb keeps only in-frame clonotypes and omits some of them. The sample yields more than 80,000 clones, around 75% seen once. A word on this clone: Its antigen is not known.

This TCR was recovered from a male donor in good health and CMV-seropositive. This chain joins TRBV23-1 and TRBJ1-5, with unresolved D. TRBV23-1 is an ORF for which the function is uncertain. The sample comprised PBMCs. In nucleotides, the CDR3 is TGCGCCAGCAGTCAATACGCGGGCTTTAGCAGTAGCAATCAGCCCCAGCATTTT. Its protein is CASSQYAGFSSSNQPQHF.